This TCR beta chain was sequenced in a study of CD8+CD57+ T cells in acquired aplastic anemia. The overall study: Sorted CD4+ plus CD8+ cells gave DNA averaging 3.2 ug.

Both TCR beta VDJ combination and CDR3 sequence profiling were carried out. Genomic DNA was the template for this profiling. TCRdb re-derived calls from the reads in MiXCR, one entry per CDR3 protein. The sample has 400,000 to 450,000 distinct CDR3 sequences; about two thirds are singletons. Trimming removed 3 bases from V and 7 bases from J; junction bases left unmatched: 9. CDR3 length: 15 residues. CDR1 SGDLS and CDR2 YYNGEE come from the germline V gene. Broader study findings: With respect to CD8+ Simpson's diversity, patients and controls did not differ significantly. Between patients and controls, over 25 CD8+ CDR3 sequences were found in common.

This clonotype was recorded at least ten times. The antigen is undetermined. J is TRBJ2-2 and V is TRBV9, with 7 bases identical to TRBD2. Input material: sorted CD4+, CD8+, or CD8+CD57+ T cells (not recorded which) from PBMCs. The sequence derives from a human donor in good health, serving as a control. The CDR3: CASSGTSVQGGELFF. For the CDR3, the DNA is TGTGCCAGCAGCGGCACTAGCGTTCAGGGCGGGGAGCTGTTTTTT. Using reference TRBV9 and TRBJ2-2 for the parts outside the CDR3, the full variable domain is DSGVTQTPKHLITATGQRVTLRCSPRSGDLSVYWYQQSLDQGLQFLIQYYNGEERAKGNILERFSAQQFPDLHSELNLSSLELGDSALYFCASSGTSVQGGELFFGEGSRLTVL.